This TCR beta chain was sequenced during a study of cytomegalovirus exposure and HLA in healthy donors. Turning to the study itself: There were roughly 120 million unique TCR beta sequences, drawn from about 179 million T cells, in an earlier analysis. Study-level findings and limits: Researchers reported in a later analysis that a missense DCLRE1C variant was tied to TCR beta V- and J-gene trimming. The authors listed 164 TCR beta chains as cytomegalovirus-associated.

Samples came from healthy bone marrow donors. With respect to this clone: No antigen is known for it.

The PCR was carried out with 60 Vbeta primers and 13 Jbeta primers. The repertoire was sequenced with immunoSEQ multiplex PCR; TCRdb's copy has only in-frame clones and lacks some. The sample has some 140,000 clones; about 78% are singletons. The germline V gene encodes CDR1 SGHDN and CDR2 FVKESK. This CDR3 has 15 amino acids. The ends were cut back, 4 bases at V and 6 bases at J, with 18 bases in the middle. The TCR was taken from a man in his fifties or sixties in good health and CMV-seronegative. Sequenced sample: PBMCs. J is TRBJ1-1 and V is TRBV14; D ambiguous. In DNA form, the CDR3 reads TGTGCCAGCAGCCGCTCTGGCAGAGGTAGCGCTGAAGCTTTCTTT. Translated, it gives CASSRSGRGSAEAFF.